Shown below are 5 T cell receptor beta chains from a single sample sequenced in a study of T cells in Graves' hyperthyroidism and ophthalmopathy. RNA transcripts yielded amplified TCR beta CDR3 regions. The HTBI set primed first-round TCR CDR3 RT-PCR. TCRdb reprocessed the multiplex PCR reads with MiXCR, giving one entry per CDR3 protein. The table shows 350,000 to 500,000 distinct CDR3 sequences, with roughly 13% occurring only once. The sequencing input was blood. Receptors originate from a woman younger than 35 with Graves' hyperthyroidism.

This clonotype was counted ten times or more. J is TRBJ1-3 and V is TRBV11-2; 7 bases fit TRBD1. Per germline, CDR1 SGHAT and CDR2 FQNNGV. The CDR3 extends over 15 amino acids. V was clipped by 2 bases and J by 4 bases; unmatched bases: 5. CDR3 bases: TGTGCCAGCAGCTTATCAGGGGACAGAGGAAACACCATATATTTT. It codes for CASSLSGDRGNTIYF. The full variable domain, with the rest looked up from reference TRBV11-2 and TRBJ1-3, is EAGVAQSPRYKIIEKRQSVAFWCNPISGHATLYWYQQILGQGPKLLIQFQNNGVVDDSQLPKDRFSAERLKGVDSTLKIQPAKLEDSAVYLCASSLSGDRGNTIYFGEGSWLTVV.

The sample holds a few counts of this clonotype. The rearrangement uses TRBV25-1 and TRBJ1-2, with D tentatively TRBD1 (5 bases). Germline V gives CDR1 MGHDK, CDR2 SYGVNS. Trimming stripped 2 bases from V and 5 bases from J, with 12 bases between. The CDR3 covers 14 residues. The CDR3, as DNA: TGTGCCAGCAGTGAACGGGTAACAGGATATGGCTACACCTTC. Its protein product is CASSERVTGYGYTF.

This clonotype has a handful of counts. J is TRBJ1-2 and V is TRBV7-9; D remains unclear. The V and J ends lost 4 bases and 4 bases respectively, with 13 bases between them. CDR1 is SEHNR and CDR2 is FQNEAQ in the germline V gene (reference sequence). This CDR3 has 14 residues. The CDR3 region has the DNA TGTGCCAGCAGCTCCGAGACGGACGGCTATGGCTACACCTTC. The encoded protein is CASSSETDGYGYTF.

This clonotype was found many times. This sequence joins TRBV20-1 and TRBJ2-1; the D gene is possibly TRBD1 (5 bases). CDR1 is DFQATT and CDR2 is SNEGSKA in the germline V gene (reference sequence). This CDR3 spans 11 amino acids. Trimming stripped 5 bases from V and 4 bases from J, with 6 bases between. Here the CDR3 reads CSADRYNEQFF. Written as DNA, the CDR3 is TGCAGTGCTGACAGATACAATGAGCAGTTCTTC.

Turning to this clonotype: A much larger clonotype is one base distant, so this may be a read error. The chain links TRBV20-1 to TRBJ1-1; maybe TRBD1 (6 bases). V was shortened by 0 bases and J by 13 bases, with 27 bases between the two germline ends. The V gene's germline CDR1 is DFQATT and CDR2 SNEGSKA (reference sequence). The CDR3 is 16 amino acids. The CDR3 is CSARDGTSTGPLGVFF. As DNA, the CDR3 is TGCAGTGCTAGAGACGGGACATCCACCGGGCCTTTAGGAGTTTTCTTT.